A single sample is the source of the 28 T cell receptor beta chains below, sequenced in a study of cytomegalovirus exposure and HLA in healthy donors. The assay was immunoSEQ multiplex PCR, and TCRdb's table has in-frame clones only and misses some. Among tens of thousands of clones, around 94% were seen once, and the ten largest hold about 0.63%. Sample: PBMCs. Receptors originate from a young woman in good health and CMV-seronegative.

This chain links TRBV4-3 with TRBJ2-2, with 12 bases that match TRBD2. V dropped 0 bases and J dropped 2; count of bases not matched to a gene: 1. The CDR3 length is 17 residues. Germline V CDR1 and CDR2: LGHNA, YSLEER. CDR3 bases: TGCGCCAGCAGCCAAGAGACTAGCGGGGGTAACACCGGGGAGCTGTTTTTT. Its protein product is CASSQETSGGNTGELFF.

The chain recombines TRBV7-8 with TRBJ1-1; D is unresolved. The germline gives CDR1 SGHVS, CDR2 FQNEAQ. CDR3 size: 15 residues. V lost 1 base and J lost 3, with 12 bases in between. In DNA, the CDR3 is TGTGCCAGCAGCTTAGGGGCAACCACCTACACTGAAGCTTTCTTT. As protein: CASSLGATTYTEAFF.

This clone was counted between two and nine times. The gene calls are TRBV4-1 and TRBJ2-5; 12 positions agree with TRBD2. The CDR3 contains 17 residues. The ends lost 4 bases at V and 2 bases at J; junction bases unmatched: 8. The germline V gene encodes CDR1 MGHRA and CDR2 YSYEKL. CDR3: CASSRGGLAGLQETQYF. For the CDR3, the DNA is TGCGCCAGCAGCCGGGGGGGACTAGCGGGCCTACAAGAGACCCAGTACTTC.

The chain combines TRBV7-2 with TRBJ2-7, with D possibly TRBD1 on 7 matching bases. With 3 bases removed from V and 5 bases from J, the gap between germline ends came to 14 bases. Germline values: CDR1 SGHTA, CDR2 FQGNSA. There are 14 residues in the CDR3. This CDR3 reads CASSFRGDRNEQYF. The CDR3, as DNA: TGTGCCAGCAGCTTTAGGGGGGACAGAAACGAGCAGTACTTC.

The V gene is TRBV6-1, the J gene TRBJ2-3; no reliable D call. With 4 bases removed from V and 0 bases from J, the gap between germline ends came to 17 bases. Germline-derived CDR1 and CDR2 are MNHNS and SASEGT. The CDR3 consists of 17 residues. Here the CDR3 DNA reads TGTGCCAGCAGTGCCCATGTCCTAAAAACTAGCACAGATACGCAGTATTTT. Protein product: CASSAHVLKTSTDTQYF.

This clone has just a few counts. The junction and the germline gene differ at one end; a read error may be behind it. This chain connects TRBV4-1 to TRBJ1-2, with a weak D call TRBD1 (5 bases). Germline loops: CDR1 MGHRA, CDR2 YSYEKL. The CDR3 has 14 amino acids. CDR3 DNA: TGCGCCAGCAACCAAGATGGCAGGGCATTGGGCTACACCTTC. Translating gives CASNQDGRALGYTF.

This chain uses TRBV7-3 with TRBJ2-3, with TRBD1 matching 7 bases. The V and J ends lost 5 bases and 5 bases, in that order; junction bases with no gene match: 16. Germline lookup yields CDR1 SGHTA and CDR2 FQGTGA. The CDR3 sequence is 17 residues long. CDR3 sequence reads: CASSPNEDRASIDTQYF. The DNA for the CDR3 is TGTGCCAGCAGCCCGAACGAAGACAGGGCAAGTATAGATACGCAGTATTTT.

V and J are TRBV7-2 and TRBJ1-5; D call uncertain. Trimming pared 7 bases from V and 4 bases from J, leaving 14 bases between. The CDR3 totals 14 residues. Germline V gene sequence: CDR1 SGHTA, CDR2 FQGNSA. CDR3 region: CASTLAAGNQPQHF. The CDR3 bases are TGTGCCAGCACCCTCGCCGCCGGGAATCAGCCCCAGCATTTT.

V usage is TRBV5-1 and J usage is TRBJ1-4, with TRBD1 as a possible D gene (6 bases). Germline CDR1 is SGHRS and CDR2 is YFSETQ. V lost 0 bases and J 0 bases, leaving 9 bases between the germline ends. The CDR3 covers 16 residues. The DNA of the CDR3 is TGCGCCAGCAGCTTGGGCCGGACAGCAACTAATGAAAAACTGTTTTTT. Translation gives CASSLGRTATNEKLFF.

V gene TRBV2 combines with J gene TRBJ1-5; 8 bases line up with TRBD1. CDR1 is SNHLY, CDR2 FYNNEI, per germline. The CDR3 sequence is 14 residues long. The V segment lost 7 bases and the J segment 0 bases; nucleotides outside the gene matches: 2. The CDR3 is CASTGQVSNQPQHF. The DNA of the CDR3 is TGTGCCAGCACGGGACAGGTTAGCAATCAGCCCCAGCATTTT.

The J gene is TRBJ2-7, the V gene TRBV5-1, with 8 bases fitting TRBD1. Germline trimming cut 0 bases from V and 2 bases from J; bases unmatched to any gene: 4. The germline V gene encodes CDR1 SGHRS and CDR2 YFSETQ. This CDR3 spans 15 amino acids. The CDR3 loop reads CASSLGTGLTYEQYF. CDR3 bases: TGCGCCAGCAGCTTGGGGACAGGGTTAACCTACGAGCAGTACTTC.

The V call is TRBV28, the J call TRBJ1-5, with D unresolved. V shed 3 bases and J shed 2 bases, with 11 bases lying between them. The CDR3 covers 15 residues. CDR1 is MDHEN, CDR2 SYDVKM, per germline. The CDR3 DNA reads as TGTGCCAGCAGTTTTGCGGGAGCGCGCAATCAGCCCCAGCATTTT. Its translation: CASSFAGARNQPQHF. Filled out from reference TRBV28 and TRBJ1-5, the complete variable domain reads DVKVTQSSRYLVKRTGEKVFLECVQDMDHENMFWYRQDPGLGLRLIYFSYDVKMKEKGDIPEGYSVSREKKERFSLILESASTNQTSMYLCASSFAGARNQPQHFGDGTRLSIL.

The gene calls are TRBV21-1 and TRBJ2-5; the D call of TRBD2 is as the table states it, not checked on the DNA. TRBV21-1 is reported as a pseudogene. The CDR3 consists of 17 residues. The CDR3 DNA follows: TGTGCCAGCAGCAAAGTTCGGCTAGCGGGGGGCCAAGAGACCCAGTACTTC. Amino acid sequence: CASSKVRLAGGQETQYF.

The chain employs TRBV30 and TRBJ1-4, with D unresolved. The CDR3 has 15 amino acids. The germline V gene encodes CDR1 GTSNPN and CDR2 SVGIG (reference sequence). Trimming stripped 1 base from V and 3 bases from J, with 12 bases between. The CDR3 DNA sequence: TGTGCCTGGAGTGGCGGAGGGTTGGCTAATGAAAAACTGTTTTTT. Residues: CAWSGGGLANEKLFF.

The chain couples TRBV11-2 to TRBJ2-7; 11 bases line up with TRBD2. Germline CDR1 is SGHAT and CDR2 is FQNNGV. V shed 5 bases and J 5 bases; nucleotides not matched to a gene: 8. The CDR3 has 15 amino acids. In nucleotides, the CDR3 is TGTGCCAGCAGCATCCCTAGCGGGGGGCCCCACGAGCAGTACTTC. Translating gives CASSIPSGGPHEQYF.

This clone was seen just once. V usage is TRBV5-1 and J usage is TRBJ2-3, with D maybe TRBD2 (5 bases). Trimming left V 2 bases short and J 1 base short, with 11 bases between. The CDR3 runs 15 residues. Per germline, CDR1 SGHRS and CDR2 YFSETQ. CDR3: CASSFAGAGTDTQYF. The CDR3 region has the DNA TGCGCCAGCAGCTTTGCCGGAGCGGGCACAGATACGCAGTATTTT.

The chain recombines TRBV6-5 with TRBJ2-7, with a weak D call TRBD1 (5 bases). Germline V gene sequence: CDR1 MNHEY, CDR2 SVGAGI. V was clipped by 0 bases and J by 3 bases, with 9 bases between them. The CDR3 is made up of 14 amino acids. CDR3 protein: CASSYSTDRYEQYF. DNA of the CDR3: TGTGCCAGCAGTTACTCGACAGACCGCTACGAGCAGTACTTC.

V usage is TRBV29-1 and J usage is TRBJ1-1, with a possible D match to TRBD1 (6 bases). The CDR3 covers 17 residues. V lost 2 bases to trimming and J lost 5 bases, with 24 bases between them. The V gene's germline CDR1 is SQVTM and CDR2 ANQGSEA. The CDR3 region is CSVELVGTPNRRTEAFF. CDR3 DNA: TGCAGCGTTGAATTAGTAGGGACACCTAACCGACGGACTGAAGCTTTCTTT.

This chain links TRBV6-4 with TRBJ2-1, with a weak D call TRBD1 (6 bases). Trimming took off 6 bases at V and 0 bases at J, with 15 bases between the two ends. Germline assignment: CDR1 MRHNA and CDR2 SNTAGT. This CDR3 has 16 residues. Here the CDR3 reads CASSRRQESSYNEQFF. Written as DNA, the CDR3 is TGTGCCAGCAGCCGTCGACAGGAGAGCTCCTACAATGAGCAGTTCTTC.

The genes are TRBV7-9 and TRBJ1-1, with a tentative D call TRBD1 (6 bases). CDR1 and CDR2 (germline): SEHNR, FQNEAQ (reference sequence). This CDR3 region has 14 residues. V lost 1 base, J lost 5 bases, and 11 bases lay in between. CDR3 residues: CASSLVSGETEAFF. In DNA form, the CDR3 reads TGTGCCAGCAGCTTAGTTTCAGGGGAAACTGAAGCTTTCTTT.

CDR3 sequence reads: CASSPSGLVYNEQFF. In DNA form, the CDR3 reads TGTGCCAGCAGCCCGTCGGGACTAGTATACAATGAGCAGTTCTTC. V gene TRBV2 combines with J gene TRBJ2-1; TRBD2 matches 8 bases. V was pared by 6 bases and J by 4 bases, with 8 bases of the junction left unmatched. Germline lookup yields CDR1 SNHLY and CDR2 FYNNEI. This CDR3 region has 15 residues.

The genes are TRBV30 and TRBJ1-2, with D perhaps TRBD1 (6 bases). Germline CDR1 is GTSNPN and CDR2 is SVGIG (reference sequence). The CDR3 runs 15 residues. Between the trimmed V and J ends, which lost 3 bases and 1 base, there was a span of 15 bases. CDR3 residues: CAWSEDRVFNYGYTF. The DNA of the CDR3 is TGTGCCTGGAGCGAGGACAGAGTTTTTAACTATGGCTACACCTTC. Full variable domain (missing parts from reference TRBV30 and TRBJ1-2): SQTIHQWPATLVQPVGSPLSLECTVEGTSNPNLYWYRQAAGRGLQLLFYSVGIGQISSEVPQNLSASRPQDRQFILSSKKLLLSDSGFYLCAWSEDRVFNYGYTFGSGTRLTVV.

The V call is TRBV19, the J call TRBJ1-1; TRBD1 agrees at 7 bases. Germline lookup yields CDR1 LNHDA and CDR2 SQIVND (reference sequence). The V segment lost 6 bases and the J segment 0 bases; nucleotides outside the gene matches: 4. This CDR3 is 14 amino acids long. CDR3 amino acids: CASRLTGVNTEAFF. CDR3 bases: TGTGCCAGTAGGCTTACAGGGGTGAACACTGAAGCTTTCTTT.

V gene TRBV28 combines with J gene TRBJ1-2, with TRBD1 as a possible D gene (6 bases). Germline V gene sequence: CDR1 MDHEN, CDR2 SYDVKM. V dropped 5 bases and J dropped 4 bases, with 14 bases sitting between them. This CDR3 spans 14 amino acids. The CDR3 here is CASSPRQVPYGYTF. In DNA form, the CDR3 reads TGTGCCAGCAGTCCCCGACAGGTGCCCTATGGCTACACCTTC.

J is TRBJ1-2 and V is TRBV6-5; 8 nucleotides line up with TRBD1. The CDR3 has 14 amino acids. V dropped 8 bases and J dropped 7; count of bases not matched to a gene: 12. Germline assignment: CDR1 MNHEY and CDR2 SVGAGI. The CDR3 here is CASFIDRGLGGYTF. The CDR3 bases are TGTGCCAGCTTCATTGACAGGGGCTTGGGTGGCTACACCTTC.

The chain joins TRBV11-2 to TRBJ2-5; 9 positions agree with TRBD2. Trimming cost V 4 bases and J 2 bases; bases outside gene matches: 5. The CDR3 runs to 15 residues. Germline loops: CDR1 SGHAT, CDR2 FQNNGV. CDR3: CASSSLAGQQETQYF. CDR3 bases: TGTGCCAGCAGCTCCCTAGCGGGGCAACAAGAGACCCAGTACTTC.

The chain couples TRBV27 to TRBJ1-5; 7 nucleotides agree with TRBD1. This CDR3 spans 14 amino acids. The V segment lost 6 bases and the J segment 2 bases; nucleotides outside the gene matches: 4. Germline V gene data show CDR1 as MNHEY and CDR2 as SMNVEV (reference sequence). In DNA, the CDR3 is TGTGCCAGCAGACCTGGACAGGGCAATCAGCCCCAGCATTTT. Translating gives CASRPGQGNQPQHF.

The chain combines TRBV7-9 with TRBJ2-1; tentatively, D is TRBD2 (7 bases). The CDR3 covers 17 residues. Trimming stripped 5 bases from V and 6 bases from J, with 23 bases between. Germline-derived CDR1 and CDR2 are SEHNR and FQNEAQ (reference sequence). The CDR3 sequence is CASSPLKIARGLNEQFF. CDR3 sequence (DNA): TGTGCCAGCAGCCCACTTAAAATAGCGCGGGGGCTCAATGAGCAGTTCTTC. Together with reference TRBV7-9 and TRBJ2-1, the CDR3 gives the full variable domain: DTGVSQNPRHKITKRGQNVTFRCDPISEHNRLYWYRQTLGQGPEFLTYFQNEAQLEKSRLLSDRFSAERPKGSFSTLEIQRTEQGDSAMYLCASSPLKIARGLNEQFFGPGTRLTVL.